This T cell receptor beta chain was sequenced during a study of T cells in Graves' hyperthyroidism and ophthalmopathy. General study findings and limits: Through a model of 13 V-J features, ophthalmopathy was separated from stable hyperthyroidism.

At least ten counts were recorded for this clonotype. Its antigen remains unknown. The investigators amplified TCR beta CDR3 regions from RNA transcripts. HTBI primers were used for first-round RT-PCR of the TCR CDR3. Using its own MiXCR run on the multiplex PCR reads, TCRdb lists one record per CDR3 protein. The data show some 250,000 distinct CDR3 sequences, roughly 15% seen once. Patients with uncontrolled infections, other autoimmune diseases, pregnancy or lactation were excluded. It was 10 ml of fresh peripheral blood that supplied the PBMCs. V shed 2 bases, J shed 6 bases, and the junction held 8 bases outside the gene matches. The CDR3 length is 15 residues.

The rearrangement uses TRBV12-3 or TRBV12-4 and TRBJ2-3, with TRBD2 matching over 7 bases. This TCR derives from a woman between 40 and 55 years old with Graves' hyperthyroidism that later progressed to Graves' ophthalmopathy. Source material: blood. The DNA of the CDR3 is TGTGCCAGCAGTTTACGATCTAGCGGCCGGGATACGCAGTATTTT. Its protein product is CASSLRSSGRDTQYF.